This T cell receptor beta chain was documented in a study of CD8+CD57+ T cells in acquired aplastic anemia. Study details: 3 to 3.5 ug was the average amount of DNA from sorted CD4+ and CD8+ cells. Average CD4+ read depth in healthy donors was around 11 million reads. Study-level points and caveats: More than 25 was the count of CD8+ CDR3 sequences that patients shared with controls.

This CDR3 contains 16 residues. CDR1 is SGDLS and CDR2 is YYNGEE in the germline V gene. The V and J ends lost 0 bases and 4 bases respectively, with 17 bases between them. TCR beta VDJ and CDR3 were profiled, and genomic DNA was the template. TCRdb reprocessed the reads with MiXCR, giving one entry per CDR3 protein. The repertoire has under 150,000 distinct CDR3 sequences, roughly two fifths of them found once; the top ten carry almost 8.5%. This clonotype was seen ten or more times. Its antigen is still unknown. The sample taken for sequencing was sorted CD4+, CD8+, or CD8+CD57+ T cells (not recorded which) from PBMCs. This chain connects TRBV9 to TRBJ2-7; a weak D match, TRBD1 (7 bases). The clonotype was recovered from a human donor in good health, serving as a control. Written as DNA, the CDR3 is TGTGCCAGCAGCGTAGAGGCGGGGACAGCCTTTTACGAGCAGTACTTC. Translating gives CASSVEAGTAFYEQYF.